The 8 T cell receptor beta chains listed next were all sequenced from one sample in a study of T-cell memory formation after mild COVID-19. TCRdb used MiXCR to reprocess the 5' RACE reads, holding one entry per CDR3 protein. This table holds about 100,000 distinct CDR3 sequences, approximately 15% found once. The sample was PBMCs or a T cell subset sorted from them (not recorded which). The receptors were gathered from a man aged 18 to 29 who had mild COVID-19 (a few samples of this study predate the infection). Cell type and time point are not known.

The chain has TRBV4-1 and TRBJ2-3; 11 nucleotides align to TRBD2. V dropped 4 bases and J dropped 2; count of bases not matched to a gene: 11. CDR1 and CDR2 from the germline V gene are MGHRA and YSYEKL. The CDR3 is 18 residues long. CDR3: CASSRPPSGGINTDTQYF. The CDR3 bases are TGCGCCAGCAGCCGCCCCCCTAGCGGGGGGATTAACACAGATACGCAGTATTTT.

This clonotype was seen a handful of times. The CDR3 DNA sequence: TGTGTGCCCCCCGAAAATCCAGGGTCCTACAATCAGCCCCAGCATTTT. Translation gives CVPPENPGSYNQPQHF. This chain uses TRBV24-1 with TRBJ1-5; D may be TRBD1 (5 bases). Looked up from germline, CDR1 is KGHDR and CDR2 is SFDVKD. This CDR3 is 16 amino acids long.

This clonotype was seen a few times. The chain uses TRBV10-3 and TRBJ2-1, with a possible D match to TRBD2 (5 bases). V was clipped by 8 bases and J by 4 bases, with 9 bases between them. Germline values: CDR1 ENHRY, CDR2 SYGVKD. CDR3 length: 12 residues. CDR3 DNA: TGTGCCATCGCAGGCGGGTACAATGAGCAGTTCTTC. This translates into CAIAGGYNEQFF.

The chain carries TRBV27 and TRBJ2-7; D may match TRBD1 or TRBD2 (5 bases each). With 2 bases removed from V and 0 bases from J, the gap between germline ends came to 8 bases. Germline CDR1 MNHEY, CDR2 SMNVEV (reference sequence). The CDR3 is 14 amino acids. CDR3 amino acids: CASSLLGTSYEQYF. CDR3 sequence (DNA): TGTGCCAGCAGTTTACTGGGGACCTCCTACGAGCAGTACTTC.

V and J are TRBV7-9 and TRBJ1-2; TRBD1 might be the D (5 bases). The V end was cut by 5 bases, the J end by 8 bases, with 21 bases between. The germline gives CDR1 SEHNR, CDR2 FQNEAQ (reference sequence). The CDR3 covers 15 residues. The CDR3 sequence: CASSPGDGSWQGYTF. DNA of the CDR3: TGTGCCAGCAGCCCCGGGGACGGTTCATGGCAGGGCTACACCTTC. The full variable domain, completed using reference TRBV7-9 and TRBJ1-2, is DTGVSQNPRHKITKRGQNVTFRCDPISEHNRLYWYRQTLGQGPEFLTYFQNEAQLEKSRLLSDRFSAERPKGSFSTLEIQRTEQGDSAMYLCASSPGDGSWQGYTFGSGTRLTVV.

This clonotype was counted only a few times. In DNA form, the CDR3 reads TGTGCCAGCAGCTTAGCTGTCGGAGGGACGGCCAAAAACATTCAGTACTTC. It codes for CASSLAVGGTAKNIQYF. The chain uses TRBV7-9 and TRBJ2-4; possibly TRBD2 for D (6 bases). CDR3 length equals 17 residues. From germline, CDR1 is SEHNR and CDR2 FQNEAQ (reference sequence). Deletions cut 0 bases from V and 1 base from J, with 13 bases between.

This clonotype has more than one count but fewer than ten. V usage is TRBV29-1 and J usage is TRBJ1-1; TRBD1 matches at 12 bases. V shed 0 bases and J 8 bases; nucleotides not matched to a gene: 10. The CDR3 length is 16 residues. The germline gives CDR1 SQVTM, CDR2 ANQGSEA. The CDR3 DNA follows: TGCAGCGTTGAAGATCGGGACAGGGGGCTCGGGAGGGAAGCTTTCTTT. This gives the protein CSVEDRDRGLGREAFF. The full variable domain, with the rest looked up from reference TRBV29-1 and TRBJ1-1, is SAVISQKPSRDICQRGTSLTIQCQVDSQVTMMFWYRQQPGQSLTLIATANQGSEATYESGFVIDKFPISRPNLTFSTLTVSNMSPEDSSIYLCSVEDRDRGLGREAFFGQGTRLTVV.

This clonotype showed up just a few times. The chain is built from TRBV20-1 and TRBJ2-5; 8 nucleotides agree with TRBD2. With 3 bases clipped from V and 4 bases from J, the junction kept 7 bases outside the gene matches. CDR1 and CDR2 (germline): DFQATT, SNEGSKA (reference sequence). CDR3 size: 14 residues. CDR3 sequence: CSASYLAGLETQYF. Written as DNA, the CDR3 is TGCAGTGCTAGTTATTTAGCGGGGTTAGAGACCCAGTACTTC.